The rows below give T cell receptor beta chains drawn from one sample of a study of blood T cell repertoires in COVID-19. Clones were read by immunoSEQ multiplex PCR, and TCRdb kept only the in-frame ones, dropping some. The repertoire has about 72,000 clones, about nine tenths of them found once; the top ten carry just over 9%. Sequencing was carried out using peripheral blood. The source is a human donor in a cohort sampled during active COVID-19. CDR3s include the opening cysteine and the closing phenylalanine or tryptophan. The D gene is left open where the match is weak. Clone size is shown for a subset of rows, as once, few, many or a class of expanded clone.

>.|.|TRBJ2-2|TRBV6-4
TGTGCCAGCAGCCAGGGGACCGGGGAGCTGTTTTTT
CASSQGTGELFF
>.|.|TRBJ1-2|TRBV6-5
TGTGCCAGCAGTTACTCGCAGGGCTTTGGCTACACCTTC
CASSYSQGFGYTF
>.|.|TRBJ2-3|TRBV27
TGTGCCAGCAGTTTTAACCGGGAGTGGCGGCCAGATACGCAGTATTTT
CASSFNREWRPDTQYF
>TRBD2|.|TRBJ2-1|TRBV12-5
TGTGCTAGTGGTTTGGGTACCTGGACTAGCGGGGGCTACAATGAGCAGTTCTTC
CASGLGTWTSGGYNEQFF
>TRBD1|.|TRBJ2-3|TRBV19
TGTGCCAGTAGAAACAGGGGGCAAGATACGCAGTATTTT
CASRNRGQDTQYF
>TRBD2|.|TRBJ2-7|TRBV6-6
TGTGCCAGCAGTTTTAGCGGGAGTAGATTCGAGCAGTACTTC
CASSFSGSRFEQYF
>TRBD2|.|TRBJ2-5|TRBV24-1
TGTGCCACCAGTGACCCGAGCGGGAGTACTGAGACCCAGTACTTC
CATSDPSGSTETQYF
>TRBD1|.|TRBJ2-3|TRBV18
TGTGCCAGCTCACCGACAGGGGGCACAGATACGCAGTATTTT
CASSPTGGTDTQYF
>TRBD2|.|TRBJ2-5|TRBV27
TGTGCCAGCAGTTTCGGAGTGGGACTAGCGAGTGAGACCCAGTACTTC
CASSFGVGLASETQYF
>TRBD1|.|TRBJ2-1|TRBV11-2
TGTGCCAGCAGGAGGACAGGAGACAATGAGCAGTTCTTC
CASRRTGDNEQFF
>.|.|TRBJ2-1|TRBV5-1
TGCGCCAGCAGCTTTAGACTAAACAATGAGCAGTTCTTC
CASSFRLNNEQFF
>TRBD1|.|TRBJ2-7|TRBV27
TGTGCCAGCAGTCCTAATACAGGGGAGAACGAGCAGTACTTC
CASSPNTGENEQYF
>.|.|TRBJ1-4|TRBV9
TGTGCCAGCAGCCTTAGAGGGACTTATAATGAAAAACTGTTTTTT
CASSLRGTYNEKLFF
>TRBD2|once|TRBJ2-7|TRBV9
TGTGCCAGCAGCGCAAGACTAGCGGGAACTCAAGGCGAGCAGTACTTC
CASSARLAGTQGEQYF
>TRBD1|.|TRBJ2-2|TRBV5-6
TGTGCCAGCAGCGACTCAGGACAGGGGGCGTCCGGGGAGCTGTTTTTT
CASSDSGQGASGELFF
>.|.|TRBJ1-1|TRBV6-1
TGTGCCAGCAGTGAAGTAGTAGATGAGACTGAAGCTTTCTTT
CASSEVVDETEAFF
>TRBD1|.|TRBJ1-5|TRBV3-1/TRBV3-2
TGTGCCAGCAGCCAATCCACAGGGGGCAATCAGCCCCAGCATTTT
CASSQSTGGNQPQHF
>.|.|TRBJ2-3|TRBV5-6
TGTGCCAGCAGCTGGCAGGGAGATACGCAGTATTTT
CASSWQGDTQYF
>TRBD2|.|TRBJ2-3|TRBV7-6
TGTGCCAGCAGCTACACTAGCGGACCAAGCACAGATACGCAGTATTTT
CASSYTSGPSTDTQYF
>.|.|TRBJ2-7|TRBV10-3
TGTGCCATCAGTGAGCCAGGTAGCGACTACGAGCAGTACTTC
CAISEPGSDYEQYF
>.|.|TRBJ2-7|TRBV28
TGTGCCAGCAGTCTCCCGGGACAAAGTGACGACGAGCAGTACTTC
CASSLPGQSDDEQYF
>TRBD2|.|TRBJ2-3|TRBV5-6
TGTGCCAGCAGCCTTTCTAGCGGGAGGGGGTCTAGCACAGATACGCAGTATTTT
CASSLSSGRGSSTDTQYF
>TRBD2|once|TRBJ2-7|TRBV7-2
TGTGCCAGCAGCTTAACGGCGGGAGGGATTTACGAGCAGTACTTC
CASSLTAGGIYEQYF
>TRBD2|.|TRBJ2-7|TRBV3-1/TRBV3-2
TGTGCCAGCAGCCAAGCGGCTAGCGGGAGGTACGAGCAGTACTTC
CASSQAASGRYEQYF
>.|.|TRBJ2-3|TRBV27
TGTGCCAGCAGTTTTGCGACGGGAGATACGCAGTATTTT
CASSFATGDTQYF
>.|.|TRBJ2-3|TRBV28
TGTGCCAGCAGTTTAAATCGGAGCACAGATACGCAGTATTTT
CASSLNRSTDTQYF
>TRBD2|few|TRBJ2-2|TRBV10-1
TGCGCCAGCAGTGACGTCGCGGGAGGCCACACCGGGGAGCTGTTTTTT
CASSDVAGGHTGELFF
>TRBD2|.|TRBJ2-1|TRBV7-2
TGTGCCAGCAGCTTAGTGGGGACTAGTCACAATGAGCAGTTCTTC
CASSLVGTSHNEQFF
>.|.|TRBJ2-1|TRBV2
TGTGCCAGCCACCGGACAAACTACAATGAGCAGTTCTTC
CASHRTNYNEQFF
>.|once|TRBJ2-5|TRBV5-1
TGCGCCAGCAGCTTGGTTTCAGGGTTAGAGACCCAGTACTTC
CASSLVSGLETQYF
>TRBD2|.|TRBJ2-1|TRBV7-2
TGTGCCAGCAGCTTGGGGACCGGGAGGAAATACAATGAGCAGTTCTTC
CASSLGTGRKYNEQFF